This TCR beta chain was captured in a study of cytomegalovirus exposure and HLA in healthy donors (TCRdb year 2017). The study in broad terms: According to an earlier analysis of 450 to 650 of the donors, some 180 million T cells yielded roughly 110 million unique TCR beta sequences and approximately 280 Gb of sequence data. Using immunosequencing, the study profiled T cell repertoires from fewer than 850 subjects and related those repertoires to cytomegalovirus serostatus. Genome-wide SNP genotypes for about 55% of the roughly 670 donors were used in a later genetic analysis, which treated that subset as a discovery cohort. On average, around 240,000 unique TCR beta nucleotide sequences were sequenced per donor among some 420 genotyped donors of the cohort, with roughly 18% of those sequences being non-productive. HLA typing included class I and class II loci at four-digit resolution. Every discovery cohort repertoire had been produced on one sequencing platform. The aim of the study was to test whether cataloging public T cell receptors could identify signatures of past pathogen exposure. A later analysis re-analyzed previously published TCR beta repertoires from approximately 700 donors and added high-resolution HLA genotyping to study TCR occurrence patterns. Roughly 5 DR-DQ haplotypes were handled as single units for association and clustering, since linkage in the cohort was strong. Typing coverage differed by locus: A, B, C, DRB1 and DQB1 were typed in about 629-640 donors, DQA1 in 500 to 550, DPA1 in around 600, and DPB1 in approximately 450. Rather than drawing on any new phenotypic data, the later analysis identified candidate immune exposures from TCR beta sequences and the way those sequences occurred across donors. Among the 398 genotyped donors, 81% belonged to the genetic ancestry cluster associated with self-reported Caucasian donors. To decide whether each TCR beta V gene segment behaved as functional or pseudogenic, an earlier analysis of some 570 of the donors relied on high-throughput TCR beta sequencing. In addition to the first cohort of 666 subjects, a separate validation cohort of approximately 130 different subjects was used. Donor age, sex, ethnicity and CMV serostatus were compiled alongside the repertoire data. An early release covering more than 500 HLA-typed donors comprised 250 to 350 gigabases of sequencing data and roughly 86 million unique TCR sequences. The study combined high-throughput TCR immunosequencing, statistical association of individual TCRs with disease status, and machine learning to predict cytomegalovirus infection status.

What the study reported, not specific to this receptor: Because some donors lacked HLA typing at each locus, the association tests relied only on the typed subset. The authors suggested that the approach could potentially be generalized to other disease states and immunological phenotypes. Compared with equally common non-associated chains, HLA-associated TCR beta chains in a later analysis were more clonally expanded and had lower generation probabilities. According to a later analysis, TCR association rates differed among HLA loci, with DRB1 alleles showing the most associated TCRs and HLA-C alleles showing the fewest. Correlated functional status among segregating V segments might reflect linkage disequilibrium, but an unknown experimental factor could not be ruled out. The only immune exposure information available for the cohort was CMV serostatus. A cluster of highly shared sequence variants was judged likely to be a technical artifact of the sequencing pipeline. In a later analysis, about 16,000 TCR beta sequences were associated with specific HLA alleles at a false discovery rate of 0.05. Across donors, most TCR sequences were observed very rarely, whereas some public TCRs were present in many individuals. A further reported finding was that TCR beta sequences accurately predicted the HLA-A and HLA-B alleles for most subjects in the first cohort. In a later genetic analysis, a missense DCLRE1C variant was associated with V-gene and J-gene trimming of TCR beta chains, and the association was replicated in an independent cohort. The classifier was reported to diagnose cytomegalovirus status with high specificity and sensitivity in both the original cohort and the validation cohort. A later analysis found that most CMV-associated TCR beta chains appeared HLA-restricted, with HLA associations seemingly driven largely by CMV exposure. According to a later analysis, parvovirus B19, influenza, CMV and Epstein-Barr virus appeared linked to several top co-occurrence clusters. The study listed approximately 150 TCR beta chains as associated with cytomegalovirus. The presence/absence analyses assumed that sequencing depth was roughly uniform across donors, and that assumption may not be true. Over 15 rarely observed V segments, including chromosome 9 orphons, were excluded from the earlier analysis of several hundred of the donors because counts were too low. In an earlier analysis of about 550 of the donors, most TCR beta V segments were observed in productive rearrangements about 87% or about 30% of the time, broadly matching IMGT annotations. Because the 87-base-pair reads could not distinguish some IMGT-functional V segments, including TRBV6-2 and TRBV6-3, those segments were excluded. A later genetic analysis reported fewer N-insertions in productive TCRs among donors in an Asian-associated ancestry cluster than the approximately 670-donor mean. The cohort was sequenced for TCR beta chains only, and without alpha or paired-chain data the features that could be detected were limited. A few of the identified cytomegalovirus-associated TCR beta chains were confirmed in vitro to be specific for cytomegalovirus antigens. When HLA alleles, especially DR and DQ, strongly co-occurred, TCR associations were difficult to assign to individual alleles.

In total, about 650 healthy bone marrow donors made up the cohort. Cohort members were all nominally healthy when sampled, although unrecorded immune exposures were likely present. The donor tested CMV seronegative, placing the donor among the 350 to 400 seronegative members of the cohort. Every donor gave a peripheral blood sample, and the peripheral blood mononuclear cells from that sample were used for TCR beta sequencing. Genomic DNA extraction from the blood cell samples was performed with the Qiagen DNeasy Blood Extraction Kit. Comments on this clone: Its binding antigen is unknown. Within one base of it there is no much larger clone, and no base qualities were kept.

The library was obtained by the immunoSEQ multiplex PCR assay. A mixture of 60 forward primers for TCR Vbeta segments and 13 reverse primers for TCR Jbeta segments was used in the multiplex PCR. Amplification of the CDR3 region of rearranged TCR beta genes was performed with a multiplex PCR assay on genomic DNA. Amplified TCR beta libraries were sequenced as 87-base-pair reads on the Illumina HiSeq System. Per the authors' processing: A later analysis tallied 75 million to 95 million unique TCR beta chains across the 640 or so repertoires, and approximately 12 million of those chains were shared by two or more donors. Raw reads were error-corrected and collapsed into unique sequences by a nearest-neighbor algorithm in which closely related sequences were merged to remove PCR and sequencing errors. Alignment of CDR3 sequences to IMGT reference sequences was used to assign V, D and J gene segments. For a sequence to be retained, a match of at least six nucleotides to both a V gene segment and a J gene segment was required. Rearrangements were called productive when the CDR3 lacked stop codons and stayed in frame with V and J; all others were non-productive. CDR3 was defined according to IMGT convention as the region running from the second conserved V-encoded cysteine to the conserved J-encoded phenylalanine. The earlier analysis of roughly 590 of the donors excluded sequences that lacked an unambiguous match to a single V gene segment. An earlier analysis of a few hundred of the donors classified V segments as functional when productive rearrangements were above 56.7% and as segregating when the standard deviation between donors was above 5%. A statistical classification framework was developed to diagnose cytomegalovirus status using the catalog of TCR beta chain sequences. A later analysis assigned V and J genes by comparing TCR nucleotide sequences with IMGT/GENE-DB human TR gene sequences. Using the TCRdist pipeline, a later analysis assigned CDR3 sequences along with most-parsimonious VDJ recombination scenarios. In a later analysis, each TCR beta chain was defined by its CDR3 amino acid sequence together with its V-gene family, and reads without a unique V-gene family were excluded. To address suspected cross-contamination and a sequencing artifact, a later analysis removed 592 highly shared, low-generation-probability nucleotide sequences. In a later analysis, a clonal expansion index was calculated for each public chain from normalized within-repertoire ranks of inferred template counts. A later analysis computed generation probabilities with a VDJ recombination model fitted to out-of-frame rearrangements, and checked the results against IGoR. In a later analysis, TCR-TCR, TCR-HLA and TCR-CMV co-occurrence was scored with hypergeometric tests, and a repertoire-size bias correction was applied to TCR pairs. In a later analysis, false discovery rates were estimated by permuting HLA or CMV assignments 20 times. A later analysis grouped co-occurring TCRs with DBSCAN, adding TCRdist sequence similarity when clustering within HLA-allele-positive subsets. For co-occurrence clustering, repertoires with fewer than 30,000 or more than 120,000 public chains were excluded, along with roughly 5 repertoires with anomalous nucleotide sharing. Held by TCRdb, this immuneACCESS table contains in-frame sequences only and omits some clones. Under half of the omission traces to an unresolved V gene where checked; the cause of the rest is unknown. V, J and clone size are taken as reported in that table, and D and trimming were inferred from the DNA itself. The sample profile shows 100,000 to 150,000 clones; 65% to 90% of them were found once. The top ten hold 0.95% to 1.5% of the sample.

Trimming takes 0 bases from V and 6 bases from J, and the germline ends sit 11 bases apart. From the germline V gene, CDR1 is MNHEY and CDR2 is SVGAGI. From the cysteine through the phenylalanine, the CDR3 covers 14 amino acids. Just the 42-base CDR3 DNA is kept, in frame starting at base 1. Recombination linked TRBV6-5 to TRBJ1-2, with the D segment identity uncertain. This TCR was recovered from a girl under 10 years old in good health and CMV-seronegative. Sequenced sample: PBMCs. The sequenced DNA is TGTGCCAGCAGTTACTCGAAGACGGGTGATGGCTACACCTTC. Its translation is CASSYSKTGDGYTF.